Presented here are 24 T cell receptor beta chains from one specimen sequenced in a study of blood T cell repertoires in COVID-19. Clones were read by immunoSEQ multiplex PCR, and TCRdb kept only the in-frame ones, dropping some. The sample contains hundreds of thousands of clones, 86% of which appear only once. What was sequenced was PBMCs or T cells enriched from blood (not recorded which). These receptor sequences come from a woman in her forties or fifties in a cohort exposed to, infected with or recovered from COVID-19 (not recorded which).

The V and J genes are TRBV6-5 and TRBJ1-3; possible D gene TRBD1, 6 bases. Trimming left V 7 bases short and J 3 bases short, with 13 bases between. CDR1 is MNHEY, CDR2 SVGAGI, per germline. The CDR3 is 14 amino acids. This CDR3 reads CASMGRGNGNTIYF. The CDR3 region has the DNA TGTGCCAGCATGGGCAGGGGTAATGGAAACACCATATATTTT.

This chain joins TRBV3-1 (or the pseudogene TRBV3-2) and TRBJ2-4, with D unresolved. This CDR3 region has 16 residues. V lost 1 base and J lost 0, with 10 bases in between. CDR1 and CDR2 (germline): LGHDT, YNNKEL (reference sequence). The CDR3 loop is CASSQGEVLAKNIQYF. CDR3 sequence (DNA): TGTGCCAGCAGCCAAGGCGAGGTTCTAGCCAAAAACATTCAGTACTTC.

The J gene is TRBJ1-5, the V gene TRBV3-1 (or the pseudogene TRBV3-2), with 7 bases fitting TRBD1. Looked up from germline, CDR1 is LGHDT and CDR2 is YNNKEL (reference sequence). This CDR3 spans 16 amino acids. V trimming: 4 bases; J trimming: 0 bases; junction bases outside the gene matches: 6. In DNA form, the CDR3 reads TGTGCCAGCAGCCCGGGACAGCCTTATAGCAATCAGCCCCAGCATTTT. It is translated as CASSPGQPYSNQPQHF.

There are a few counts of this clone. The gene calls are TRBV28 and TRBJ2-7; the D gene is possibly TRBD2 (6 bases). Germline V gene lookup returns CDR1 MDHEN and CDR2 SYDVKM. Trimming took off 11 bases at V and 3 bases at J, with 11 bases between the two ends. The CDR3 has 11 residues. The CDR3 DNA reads TGTGCCGGGGGGAAGGGCTACGAGCAGTACTTC. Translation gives CAGGKGYEQYF. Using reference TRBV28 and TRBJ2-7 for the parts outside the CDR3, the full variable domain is DVKVTQSSRYLVKRTGEKVFLECVQDMDHENMFWYRQDPGLGLRLIYFSYDVKMKEKGDIPEGYSVSREKKERFSLILESASTNQTSMYLCAGGKGYEQYFGPGTRLTVT.

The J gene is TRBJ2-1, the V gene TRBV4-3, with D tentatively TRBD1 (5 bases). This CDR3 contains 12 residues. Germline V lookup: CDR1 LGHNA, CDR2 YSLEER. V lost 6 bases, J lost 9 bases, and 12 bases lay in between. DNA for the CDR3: TGCGCCAGCAGAAGGGGTTCCAGTGAGCAGTTCTTC. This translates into CASRRGSSEQFF.

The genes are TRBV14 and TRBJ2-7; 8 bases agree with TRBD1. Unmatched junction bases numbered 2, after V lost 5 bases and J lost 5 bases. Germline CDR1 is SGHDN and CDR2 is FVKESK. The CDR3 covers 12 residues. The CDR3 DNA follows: TGTGCCAGCAGCGAACAGGGGGACGAGCAGTACTTC. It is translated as CASSEQGDEQYF.

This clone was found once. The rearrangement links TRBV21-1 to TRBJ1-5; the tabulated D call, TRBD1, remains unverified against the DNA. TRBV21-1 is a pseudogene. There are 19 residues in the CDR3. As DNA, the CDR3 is TGTGCCAGCAGCAAAGAGGCTCAGGGATACCCAACTCCTAATCAGCCCCAGCATTTT. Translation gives CASSKEAQGYPTPNQPQHF.

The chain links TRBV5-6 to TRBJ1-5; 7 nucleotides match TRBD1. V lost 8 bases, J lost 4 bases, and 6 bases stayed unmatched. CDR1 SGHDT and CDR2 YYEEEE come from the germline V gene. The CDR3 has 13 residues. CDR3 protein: CARRQGWNQPQHF. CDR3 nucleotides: TGTGCCAGACGACAGGGTTGGAATCAGCCCCAGCATTTT.

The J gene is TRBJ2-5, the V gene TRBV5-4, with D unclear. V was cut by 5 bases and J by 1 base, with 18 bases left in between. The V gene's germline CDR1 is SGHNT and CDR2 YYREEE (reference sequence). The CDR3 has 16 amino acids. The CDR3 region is CASRADSKRSQETQYF. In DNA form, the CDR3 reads TGTGCCAGCAGGGCCGACTCCAAACGCTCCCAAGAGACCCAGTACTTC.

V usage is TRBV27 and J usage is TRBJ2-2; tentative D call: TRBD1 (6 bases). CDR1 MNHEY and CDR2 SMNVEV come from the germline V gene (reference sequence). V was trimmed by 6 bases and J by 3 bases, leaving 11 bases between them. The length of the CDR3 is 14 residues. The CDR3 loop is CASRLQGYTGELFF. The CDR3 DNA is TGTGCCAGCAGACTACAGGGTTACACCGGGGAGCTGTTTTTT.

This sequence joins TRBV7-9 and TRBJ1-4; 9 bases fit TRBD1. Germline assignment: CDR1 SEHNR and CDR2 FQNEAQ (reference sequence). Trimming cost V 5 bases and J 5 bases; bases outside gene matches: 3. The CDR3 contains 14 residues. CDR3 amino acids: CASSKTGGNEKLFF. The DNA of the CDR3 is TGTGCCAGCAGCAAGACAGGGGGGAATGAAAAACTGTTTTTT. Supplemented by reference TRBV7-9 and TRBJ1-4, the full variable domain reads DTGVSQNPRHKITKRGQNVTFRCDPISEHNRLYWYRQTLGQGPEFLTYFQNEAQLEKSRLLSDRFSAERPKGSFSTLEIQRTEQGDSAMYLCASSKTGGNEKLFFGSGTQLSVL.

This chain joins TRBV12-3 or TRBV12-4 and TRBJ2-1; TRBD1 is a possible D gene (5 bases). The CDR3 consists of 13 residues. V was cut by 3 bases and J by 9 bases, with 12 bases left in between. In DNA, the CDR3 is TGTGCCAGCAGTTTGGCCAGGGTTCGTGAGCAGTTCTTC. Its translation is CASSLARVREQFF.

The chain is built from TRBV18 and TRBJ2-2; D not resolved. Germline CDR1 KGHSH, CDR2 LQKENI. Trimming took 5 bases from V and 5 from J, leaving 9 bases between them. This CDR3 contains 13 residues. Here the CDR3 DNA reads TGTGCCAGCTCAGCTCAGAGGACCGGGGAGCTGTTTTTT. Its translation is CASSAQRTGELFF. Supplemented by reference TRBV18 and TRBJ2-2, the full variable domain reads NAGVMQNPRHLVRRRGQEARLRCSPMKGHSHVYWYRQLPEEGLKFMVYLQKENIIDESGMPKERFSAEFPKEGPSILRIQQVVRGDSAAYFCASSAQRTGELFFGEGSRLTVL.

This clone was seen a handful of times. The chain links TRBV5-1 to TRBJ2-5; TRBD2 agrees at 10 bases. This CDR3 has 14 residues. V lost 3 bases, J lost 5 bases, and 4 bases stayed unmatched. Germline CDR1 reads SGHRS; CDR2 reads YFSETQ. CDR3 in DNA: TGCGCCAGCAGCTCCTATAGCGGGGGGGAGACCCAGTACTTC. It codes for CASSSYSGGETQYF.

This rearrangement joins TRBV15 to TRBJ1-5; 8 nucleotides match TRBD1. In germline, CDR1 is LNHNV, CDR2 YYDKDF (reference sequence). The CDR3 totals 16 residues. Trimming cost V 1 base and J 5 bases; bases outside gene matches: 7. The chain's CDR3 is CATSRGDRGGDQPQHF. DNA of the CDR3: TGTGCCACCAGCAGAGGTGACAGGGGTGGGGATCAGCCCCAGCATTTT.

The CDR3 loop is CASSLFGTGWSPRGTEAFF. Written as DNA, the CDR3 is TGTGCCAGCAGCTTATTTGGGACAGGGTGGAGCCCAAGGGGCACTGAAGCTTTCTTT. V and J are TRBV7-2 and TRBJ1-1; 9 nucleotides match TRBD1. J was trimmed by 4 bases and V by 2 bases; bases with no gene match: 17. The CDR3 has 19 residues. The germline gives CDR1 SGHTA, CDR2 FQGNSA. The complete variable domain, with remaining parts taken from reference TRBV7-2 and TRBJ1-1, reads GAGVSQSPSNKVTEKGKDVELRCDPISGHTALYWYRQSLGQGLEFLIYFQGNSAPDKSGLPSDRFSAERTGGSVSTLTIQRTQQEDSAVYLCASSLFGTGWSPRGTEAFFGQGTRLTVV.

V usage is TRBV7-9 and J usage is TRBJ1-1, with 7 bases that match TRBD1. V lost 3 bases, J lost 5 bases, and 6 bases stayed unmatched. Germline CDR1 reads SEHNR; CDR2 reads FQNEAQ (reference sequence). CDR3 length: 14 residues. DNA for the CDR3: TGTGCCAGCAGCTTGACAGGGATAGGGACTGAAGCTTTCTTT. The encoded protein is CASSLTGIGTEAFF. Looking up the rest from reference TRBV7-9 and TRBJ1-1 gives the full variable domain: DTGVSQNPRHKITKRGQNVTFRCDPISEHNRLYWYRQTLGQGPEFLTYFQNEAQLEKSRLLSDRFSAERPKGSFSTLEIQRTEQGDSAMYLCASSLTGIGTEAFFGQGTRLTVV.

In DNA form, the CDR3 reads TGTGCCAGCAGTTGGGGCGACCAGCCCCAGCATTTT. This gives the protein CASSWGDQPQHF. The chain has TRBV12-3 or TRBV12-4 and TRBJ1-5, with D perhaps TRBD1 (5 bases). V was cut by 4 bases and J by 7 bases, with 8 bases left in between. The CDR3 has 12 amino acids.

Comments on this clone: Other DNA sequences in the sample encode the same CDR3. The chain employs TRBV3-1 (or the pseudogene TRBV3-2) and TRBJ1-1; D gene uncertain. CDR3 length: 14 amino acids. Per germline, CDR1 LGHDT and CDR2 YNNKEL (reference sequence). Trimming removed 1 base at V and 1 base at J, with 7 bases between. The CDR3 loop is CASSQVEGNTEAFF. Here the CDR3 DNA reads TGTGCCAGCAGCCAAGTGGAGGGGAACACTGAAGCTTTCTTT.

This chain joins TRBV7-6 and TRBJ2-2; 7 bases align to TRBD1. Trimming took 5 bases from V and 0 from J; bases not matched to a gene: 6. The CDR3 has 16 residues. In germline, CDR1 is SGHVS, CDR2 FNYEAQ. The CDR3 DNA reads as TGTGCCAGCAGCGCCAGGACAGGCGCGAACACCGGGGAGCTGTTTTTT. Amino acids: CASSARTGANTGELFF.

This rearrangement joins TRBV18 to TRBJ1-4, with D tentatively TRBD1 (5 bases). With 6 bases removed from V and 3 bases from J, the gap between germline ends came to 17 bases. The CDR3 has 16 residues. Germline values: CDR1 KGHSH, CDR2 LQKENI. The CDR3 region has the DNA TGTGCCAGCTCGCGCTCTAGGGGTTCGGCTAATGAAAAACTGTTTTTT. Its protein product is CASSRSRGSANEKLFF.

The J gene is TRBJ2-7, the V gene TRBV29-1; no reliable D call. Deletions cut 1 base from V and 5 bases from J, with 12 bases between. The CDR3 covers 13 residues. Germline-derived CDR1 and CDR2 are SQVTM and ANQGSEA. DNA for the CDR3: TGCAGCGTTGAAGCGGTTCCGCCGAACGAGCAGTACTTC. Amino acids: CSVEAVPPNEQYF.

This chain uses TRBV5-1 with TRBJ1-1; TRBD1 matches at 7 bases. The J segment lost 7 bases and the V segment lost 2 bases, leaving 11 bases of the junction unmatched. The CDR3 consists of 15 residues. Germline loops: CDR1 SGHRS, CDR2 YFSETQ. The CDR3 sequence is CASSLTSGQAVEAFF. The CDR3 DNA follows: TGCGCCAGCAGCTTAACCTCCGGACAGGCAGTTGAAGCTTTCTTT.

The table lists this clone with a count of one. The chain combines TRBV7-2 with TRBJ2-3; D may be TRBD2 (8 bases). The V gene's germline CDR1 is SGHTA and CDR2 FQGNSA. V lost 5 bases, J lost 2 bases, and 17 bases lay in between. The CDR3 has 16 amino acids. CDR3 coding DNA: TGTGCCAGCAGCAGGGGGCGCGGGGGGTTCACAGATACGCAGTATTTT. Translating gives CASSRGRGGFTDTQYF.